The rows below give T cell receptor beta chains drawn from one sample of a study of blood T cell repertoires in COVID-19. Data came from immunoSEQ multiplex PCR; TCRdb stores just in-frame clones and leaves some out. The sample consists of some 180,000 clones, nearly 80% of them appearing once. The sequenced material came from PBMCs or T cells enriched from blood (not recorded which). The receptors were sampled from a man between 60 and 75 years old who had been exposed to COVID-19. CDR3s include the opening cysteine and the closing phenylalanine or tryptophan. A D gene is named only where the DNA matches it firmly. Only part of the rows carry a size: once, few, many, or a class if the clone is expanded.

size	V	D	J	DNA	CDR3
few	TRBV2	NA	TRBJ1-2	TGTGCCAGCAGTGCAGAGTCGGGACACAACTATGGCTACACCTTC	CASSAESGHNYGYTF
few	TRBV12-3/TRBV12-4	NA	TRBJ2-7	TGTGCCAGCAGTTATAGTTACGAGCAGTACTTC	CASSYSYEQYF
once	TRBV3-1/TRBV3-2	NA	TRBJ2-7	TGTGCCAGCAGCCCAGGACAGTCCTACGAGCAGTACTTC	CASSPGQSYEQYF
NA	TRBV6-6	NA	TRBJ1-4	TGTGCCAGCAGTCGATACCAAACCGCGGTGGCAACTAATGAAAAACTGTTTTTT	CASSRYQTAVATNEKLFF
NA	TRBV19	TRBD2	TRBJ2-3	TGTGCCAGTAGTCCGCTATCTAGCGGGAGGTTCGATACGCAGTATTTT	CASSPLSSGRFDTQYF
NA	TRBV19	NA	TRBJ1-5	TGTGCCAGTAGTATAGATCCCCCACAGGTTACTTATCAGCCCCAGCATTTT	CASSIDPPQVTYQPQHF
NA	TRBV24-1	NA	TRBJ2-1	TGTGCCCCAGGGTGGGATTTTTACAATGAGCAGTTCTTC	CAPGWDFYNEQFF
NA	TRBV27	NA	TRBJ1-4	TGTGCCAGCAGTCGTAGTGCGGTTCTGAATGAAAAACTGTTTTTT	CASSRSAVLNEKLFF
once	TRBV4-2	TRBD2	TRBJ2-7	TGTGCCAGCAGCCAGGATAAATCGACTAGCGGATTCTCCTACGAGCAGTACTTC	CASSQDKSTSGFSYEQYF
NA	TRBV14	NA	TRBJ2-1	TGTGCCAGCAGCCAAGATGAACGGGACAATGAGCAGTTCTTC	CASSQDERDNEQFF
NA	TRBV9	NA	TRBJ1-4	TGTGCCAGCAGCCCCGGAGGCTCTACTAATGAAAAACTGTTTTTT	CASSPGGSTNEKLFF
NA	TRBV29-1	NA	TRBJ2-5	TGCAGCGTTGAAGCGGCGGGGTTCGGGGAGACCCAGTACTTC	CSVEAAGFGETQYF
few	TRBV6-2/TRBV6-3	NA	TRBJ2-7	TGTGCCAGCAGCCACGGGATTTACGAGCAGTACTTC	CASSHGIYEQYF
NA	TRBV27	TRBD1	TRBJ2-7	TGTGCCAGCAGCGCATCGAGGACAGGGGCAATGTCCTACGAGCAGTACTTC	CASSASRTGAMSYEQYF
NA	TRBV5-1	NA	TRBJ1-5	TGCGCCAGCAGCTTGGATCCAAATCAGCCCCAGCATTTT	CASSLDPNQPQHF
once	TRBV7-2	TRBD2	TRBJ2-7	TGTGCCAGCAGCTTAGCGATGCCAGCGGGAGGGAGGGACGAGCAGTACTTC	CASSLAMPAGGRDEQYF
NA	TRBV11-2	NA	TRBJ2-7	TGTGCCAGCAGCCTCGGACAGCTATACGAGCAGTACTTC	CASSLGQLYEQYF
NA	TRBV5-4	NA	TRBJ1-1	TGTGCCAGCAGCCCTCGGCCGCGACGGAGGAACACTGAAGCTTTCTTT	CASSPRPRRRNTEAFF
NA	TRBV3-1/TRBV3-2	TRBD1	TRBJ2-5	TGTGCCAGCAGCCAAGAACAGGGGGCACAAGAGACCCAGTACTTC	CASSQEQGAQETQYF
NA	TRBV4-1	TRBD2	TRBJ2-1	TGCGCCAGCAGCCATCCCAGATACCTAGCGGGTGAACTGGAGCAGTTCTTC	CASSHPRYLAGELEQFF
once	TRBV5-5	NA	TRBJ1-1	TGTGCCAGCAGCCTCCGTAACACTGAAGCTTTCTTT	CASSLRNTEAFF
NA	TRBV27	TRBD2	TRBJ2-6	TGTGCCAGCAGTTACGCAGGGACTACCTCTGGGGCCAACGTCCTGACTTTC	CASSYAGTTSGANVLTF
NA	TRBV6-5	TRBD1	TRBJ1-1	TGTGCCAGCAGACATACAGGGGATCGGGTTGAAGCTTTCTTT	CASRHTGDRVEAFF
NA	TRBV9	NA	TRBJ2-1	TGTGCCAGCAGCTTAGAATCCACCTACAATGAGCAGTTCTTC	CASSLESTYNEQFF
NA	TRBV5-6	NA	TRBJ2-3	TGTGCCAGCAGCTTGGCAGGTATTGGGACAGATACGCAGTATTTT	CASSLAGIGTDTQYF
NA	TRBV30	TRBD1	TRBJ2-5	TGTGCCTGGAAGGGGACAGACCAAGAGACCCAGTACTTC	CAWKGTDQETQYF
NA	TRBV21-1	NA	TRBJ1-2	TGTGCCAGCAACCAACCCGGAGGGCTGAGCTATGGCTACACCTTC	CASNQPGGLSYGYTF
NA	TRBV7-3	TRBD2	TRBJ2-6	TGTGCCAGCAGCTTAGGGACTAGTCCCTCTGGGGCCAACGTCCTGACTTTC	CASSLGTSPSGANVLTF
NA	TRBV7-2	TRBD1	TRBJ1-2	TGTGCCAGCAGCCCCACAGGGGGCTCCGGCTATGGCTACACCTTC	CASSPTGGSGYGYTF
NA	TRBV20-1	TRBD2	TRBJ2-5	TGCAGTGCTAGTGCTACGGGACTAGCGGGAGGGCAGACCCAGTACTTC	CSASATGLAGGQTQYF
NA	TRBV6-5	NA	TRBJ2-1	TGTGCCACCCACGGGTGGAATGAGCAGTTCTTC	CATHGWNEQFF
NA	TRBV27	TRBD1	TRBJ1-4	TGTGCCAGCAGTCTCACCGGGACAGATGAAAAACTGTTTTTT	CASSLTGTDEKLFF
NA	TRBV6-4	TRBD1	TRBJ1-6	TGTGCCAGCAGCCTGGGACAGGAAAATTCACCCCTCCACTTT	CASSLGQENSPLHF
NA	TRBV19	NA	TRBJ2-1	TGTGCCAGTAGCAGGGGTCATGAGCAGTTCTTC	CASSRGHEQFF
NA	TRBV18	NA	TRBJ1-5	TGTGCCAGCTCACCCGGGCGGGATCAGCCCCAGCATTTT	CASSPGRDQPQHF
NA	TRBV27	NA	TRBJ1-6	TGTGCCAGCAGTTTTGCGGGCGGGGGTACCATCTATAATTCACCCCTCCACTTT	CASSFAGGGTIYNSPLHF
NA	TRBV30	TRBD1	TRBJ1-6	TGTGCCTGGAGTGTGGACCCAGGGGGCCGTTCACCCCTCCACTTT	CAWSVDPGGRSPLHF
few	TRBV5-4	NA	TRBJ2-1	TGTGCCAGCAGCCCGCCAGGATTATACAATGAGCAGTTCTTC	CASSPPGLYNEQFF
NA	TRBV5-4	TRBD1	TRBJ2-2	TGTGCCAGCAGCCTACCAACAGGGGGCAGGAACACCGGGGAGCTGTTTTTT	CASSLPTGGRNTGELFF
NA	TRBV11-3	NA	TRBJ2-3	TGTGCCAGCAGCTTAGTGGCGGGGGCGCGGACAGATACGCAGTATTTT	CASSLVAGARTDTQYF
few	TRBV6-5	NA	TRBJ1-6	TGTGCCAGCGAATCCGGGGGTCGAAATTCACCCCTCCACTTT	CASESGGRNSPLHF
NA	TRBV15	TRBD2	TRBJ2-7	TGTGCCACGCGGACTAGCGGGACCTACGAGCAGTACTTC	CATRTSGTYEQYF
NA	TRBV19	TRBD2	TRBJ2-3	TGTGCCAGTAGGAACCCCGGCGGGAGGGCCAGAGATACGCAGTATTTT	CASRNPGGRARDTQYF
NA	TRBV28	TRBD1	TRBJ1-2	TGTGCCAGCAGTTTACCCGGGACAGGGAGTAATGGCTACACCTTC	CASSLPGTGSNGYTF
NA	TRBV2	NA	TRBJ1-2	TGTGCCAGCAGTGAAACAGCCAACTATGGCTACACCTTC	CASSETANYGYTF
NA	TRBV7-2	TRBD2	TRBJ2-1	TGTGCCAGCAGCCTAGCGGGAGGGTTCAATGAGCAGTTCTTC	CASSLAGGFNEQFF
NA	TRBV19	NA	TRBJ1-1	TGTGCCAGTAGTAAAAGCCCAGGAACTGAAGCTTTCTTT	CASSKSPGTEAFF
few	TRBV3-1/TRBV3-2	TRBD2	TRBJ2-5	TGTGCCAGCAGCCAAGGTCTGCGGGAGGAGACCCAGTACTTC	CASSQGLREETQYF
NA	TRBV6-5	TRBD1	TRBJ2-3	TGTGCCAGCAGTTGGACAGGGGGCACAGATACGCAGTATTTT	CASSWTGGTDTQYF
NA	TRBV5-4	NA	TRBJ1-1	TGTGCCAGCACCTCCGGCGGGTGGGTGAACACTGAAGCTTTCTTT	CASTSGGWVNTEAFF
NA	TRBV3-1/TRBV3-2	TRBD1	TRBJ2-5	TGTGCCAGCAGCCAAGGGGGACAGGGGATGGAGACCCAGTACTTC	CASSQGGQGMETQYF
NA	TRBV25-1	NA	TRBJ2-5	TGTGCCAGCAGTGAACCCGGTCCCCAAGAGACCCAGTACTTC	CASSEPGPQETQYF